What follows are 9 T cell receptor beta chains derived from one specimen sequenced in a study of shared clonotypes between healthy human individuals. Generated by immunoSEQ multiplex PCR, the TCRdb table keeps only in-frame clones and is missing some. The sample consists of about 2,500,000 clones, more than 90% of them appearing once. The sequencing input was naive CD4+ T cells sorted from blood. This sample's subset: CD45RA+ positively selected. These receptors originate from a man younger than 30 in good health.

The chain links TRBV6-5 to TRBJ1-4, with D uncertain. With 0 bases removed from V and 8 bases from J, the gap between germline ends came to 7 bases. CDR3 length: 13 residues. In germline, CDR1 is MNHEY, CDR2 SVGAGI. The CDR3 loop reads CASSYSRAEKLFF. For the CDR3, the DNA is TGTGCCAGCAGTTACTCCCGGGCCGAAAAACTGTTTTTT.

CDR3 coding DNA: TGTGCCTGGAGCCACCCGGACTCAAGATACACCGGGGAGCTGTTTTTT. Amino acid sequence: CAWSHPDSRYTGELFF. The chain recombines TRBV30 with TRBJ2-2, with a weak D call TRBD2 (5 bases). Germline V gives CDR1 GTSNPN, CDR2 SVGIG (reference sequence). The CDR3 is made up of 16 amino acids. The ends were cut back, 3 bases at V and 3 bases at J, with 17 bases in the middle.

The gene calls are TRBV5-6 and TRBJ2-7, with 9 bases matching TRBD1. V lost 2 bases and J lost 3; bases outside the gene matches: 6. This CDR3 region has 15 residues. Germline V gives CDR1 SGHDT, CDR2 YYEEEE. The CDR3 DNA reads as TGTGCCAGCAGCTTTCTCAGGACAGGGGACTACGAGCAGTACTTC. It is translated as CASSFLRTGDYEQYF.

Comment on this clone: This same CDR3 is encoded by further DNA sequences in the sample. The chain joins TRBV5-1 to TRBJ2-2; TRBD2 matches at 8 bases. This CDR3 has 16 residues. Trimming at V came to 1 base and at J to 1 base, leaving 3 bases not matched to a gene. The germline gives CDR1 SGHRS, CDR2 YFSETQ. The CDR3 reads CASSLSLAGNTGELFF. DNA of the CDR3: TGCGCCAGCAGCTTGTCGCTAGCGGGGAACACCGGGGAGCTGTTTTTT.

This clone was observed once. This sample includes further DNA sequences coding for the same CDR3. The chain carries TRBV6-5 and TRBJ1-3; unclear D gene. Trimming took 5 bases from V and 1 from J, leaving 9 bases between them. Germline CDR1 and CDR2: MNHEY and SVGAGI. The CDR3 is 14 amino acids. The chain's CDR3 is CASSRTGSGNTIYF. DNA of the CDR3: TGTGCCAGCAGTCGAACGGGGTCTGGAAACACCATATATTTT.

The V gene is TRBV28, the J gene TRBJ1-1, with no clear D. V was pared by 7 bases and J by 1 base, with 10 bases between. This CDR3 has 13 residues. Germline V CDR1 and CDR2: MDHEN, SYDVKM. The CDR3 region has the DNA TGTGCCAGCACCTTGTGGGGGAACACTGAAGCTTTCTTT. This encodes CASTLWGNTEAFF. The variable domain in full, completed from reference TRBV28 and TRBJ1-1, reads DVKVTQSSRYLVKRTGEKVFLECVQDMDHENMFWYRQDPGLGLRLIYFSYDVKMKEKGDIPEGYSVSREKKERFSLILESASTNQTSMYLCASTLWGNTEAFFGQGTRLTVV.

Remarks on this clone: The identical CDR3 is also encoded by other nucleotide sequences in the sample. This chain connects TRBV5-1 to TRBJ2-5; D possibly corresponds to TRBD2 (5 bases). Germline V gene sequence: CDR1 SGHRS, CDR2 YFSETQ. The CDR3 is made up of 13 amino acids. V lost 1 base, J lost 3 bases, and 7 bases lay in between. The chain's CDR3 is CASSLSGKETQYF. The CDR3 nucleotides are TGCGCCAGCAGCTTGTCGGGGAAAGAGACCCAGTACTTC.

The chain is built from TRBV6-1 and TRBJ1-2; 9 bases match TRBD1. The CDR3 extends over 13 amino acids. V was clipped by 6 bases and J by 4 bases; unmatched bases: 3. From germline, CDR1 is MNHNS and CDR2 SASEGT. CDR3 nucleotide sequence: TGTGCCAGCAGCGAGACAGGGGGCTATGGCTACACCTTC. Encoded protein: CASSETGGYGYTF.

The chain links TRBV9 to TRBJ2-5, with D uncertain. There are 14 residues in the CDR3. Germline V gives CDR1 SGDLS, CDR2 YYNGEE. V was pared by 0 bases and J by 5 bases, with 11 bases between. The CDR3 DNA sequence: TGTGCCAGCAGCGTAGGAGTAGATACGGAGACCCAGTACTTC. Its translation is CASSVGVDTETQYF.